Presented here are 19 T cell receptor beta chains from one specimen sequenced in a study of blood T cells in healthy people across ages. A J-beta primer mix and a sample-barcoded 5' primer were used in a second PCR of about 6 to 12 cycles. TCRdb reanalysed the 5' RACE reads using MiXCR and keeps one entry per CDR3 protein. This table holds about 780,000 distinct CDR3 sequences, 46% found once. What was sequenced was blood. These receptors came from a man older than 75 in good health.

This clonotype has more than one count but fewer than ten. The chain joins TRBV6-5 to TRBJ2-1, with D possibly TRBD1 on 6 matching bases. Deletions cut 7 bases from V and 8 bases from J, with 15 bases between. CDR1 is MNHEY, CDR2 SVGAGI, per germline. The CDR3 runs to 13 residues. CDR3 DNA: TGTGCCAGCACCAGGGGCGGTGTTTATGAGCAGTTCTTC. This codes for CASTRGGVYEQFF.

The chain uses TRBV10-3 and TRBJ2-7, with TRBD1 as a possible D gene (6 bases). V lost 3 bases, J lost 5 bases, and 11 bases lay in between. Looked up from germline, CDR1 is ENHRY and CDR2 is SYGVKD. The CDR3 extends over 13 amino acids. CDR3 residues: CAISERGSDEQYF. CDR3 bases: TGTGCCATCAGTGAAAGGGGGAGCGACGAGCAGTACTTC.

The genes are TRBV12-3 or TRBV12-4 and TRBJ2-3; D is possibly TRBD2 (5 bases). Trimming stripped 4 bases from V and 2 bases from J, with 16 bases between. The CDR3 covers 16 residues. CDR3 nucleotides: TGTGCCAGCAGTTCCCGACGGGAATATGTCACAGATACGCAGTATTTT. This gives the protein CASSSRREYVTDTQYF.

This clonotype was seen at least ten times. A much larger clone sits a single nucleotide away, making a read error possible. The chain combines TRBV10-3 with TRBJ2-7; 13 bases line up with TRBD2. There are 16 residues in the CDR3. CDR1 ENHRY and CDR2 SYGVKD come from the germline V gene. J lost 7 bases, V lost 3 bases, and 9 bases had no gene match. CDR3 amino acids: CAISEQTSGRYNEQYF. CDR3 sequence (DNA): TGTGCCATCAGTGAACAGACTAGCGGGAGGTACAATGAGCAGTACTTC.

With regard to this clonotype: Its ends do not fully match the called genes, so a read error is possible. CDR3: CAGSPPWGQGVYEQYF. CDR3 sequence (DNA): TGTGCCGGCAGTCCCCCGTGGGGACAGGGGGTTTACGAGCAGTACTTC. The V call is TRBV28, the J call TRBJ2-7; 11 positions match TRBD1. This CDR3 region has 16 residues. The germline gives CDR1 MDHEN, CDR2 SYDVKM.

The rearrangement uses TRBV7-6 and TRBJ2-7; tentatively, D is TRBD1 or TRBD2 (5 bases each). Trimming pared 5 bases from V and 3 bases from J, leaving 17 bases between. CDR1 SGHVS and CDR2 FNYEAQ come from the germline V gene. The CDR3 extends over 15 amino acids. Here the CDR3 DNA reads TGTGCCAGCAGCGAGGGACCCCAACTGATCTACGAGCAGTACTTC. It encodes CASSEGPQLIYEQYF.

The chain uses TRBV27 and TRBJ2-3; TRBD2 might be the D (6 bases). V was trimmed by 3 bases and J by 4 bases, leaving 11 bases between them. Germline CDR1 and CDR2: MNHEY and SMNVEV (reference sequence). The CDR3 covers 14 residues. The CDR3 sequence: CASSFGGVADTQYF. CDR3 DNA: TGTGCCAGCAGTTTCGGGGGAGTTGCAGATACGCAGTATTTT.

This clonotype appeared a few times. The CDR3 nucleotides are TGCGCCAGCAGCCGGATAGCGGGAGATAGCACAGATACGCAGTATTTT. Protein product: CASSRIAGDSTDTQYF. The genes are TRBV5-1 and TRBJ2-3; 9 bases map to TRBD2. There are 16 residues in the CDR3. Trimming cost V 4 bases and J 0 bases; bases outside gene matches: 6. Germline V gene data show CDR1 as SGHRS and CDR2 as YFSETQ.

As concerns this clonotype: The junction departs from the called germline gene at one end, perhaps through a read error. The V gene is TRBV12-3 or TRBV12-4, the J gene TRBJ2-3, with D perhaps TRBD2 (5 bases). The CDR3 covers 14 residues. The CDR3 bases are TGTGCCAGCAGTTTGAGAGGGAGAGCAGATGCGCAGTATTTT. The encoded protein is CASSLRGRADAQYF.

This clonotype has a handful of counts. As DNA, the CDR3 is TGTGCCAGCAGCGAACTAGCGCCCTTTAGCACAGATACGCAGTATTTT. It yields the protein CASSELAPFSTDTQYF. The rearrangement uses TRBV9 and TRBJ2-3, with 7 bases matching TRBD2. The CDR3 covers 16 residues. Germline V CDR1 and CDR2: SGDLS, YYNGEE. The trim removed 3 bases at V and 0 bases at J, leaving 7 bases unmatched.

The chain recombines TRBV7-9 with TRBJ2-1; no reliable D call. Trimming pared 11 bases from V and 0 bases from J, leaving 11 bases between. This CDR3 is 13 amino acids long. Germline V gene lookup returns CDR1 SEHNR and CDR2 FQNEAQ (reference sequence). CDR3 sequence reads: CASRWGSYNEQFF. The CDR3 DNA reads as TGTGCCTCCCGCTGGGGCTCCTACAATGAGCAGTTCTTC. Filled out from reference TRBV7-9 and TRBJ2-1, the complete variable domain reads DTGVSQNPRHKITKRGQNVTFRCDPISEHNRLYWYRQTLGQGPEFLTYFQNEAQLEKSRLLSDRFSAERPKGSFSTLEIQRTEQGDSAMYLCASRWGSYNEQFFGPGTRLTVL.

This clonotype turned up a few times. The gene calls are TRBV29-1 and TRBJ2-7, with D perhaps given as TRBD1 or TRBD2 (5 bases each). V was pared by 7 bases and J by 2 bases, with 12 bases between. The CDR3 has 12 residues. From germline, CDR1 is SQVTM and CDR2 ANQGSEA. The CDR3 coding sequence is TGCAGCGCCGGGGACGGAGCCTACGAGCAGTACTTC. Protein product: CSAGDGAYEQYF.

This clonotype was recorded a few times. The rearrangement joins TRBV7-2 to TRBJ2-3; D unresolved. This CDR3 has 15 amino acids. Germline CDR1 and CDR2: SGHTA and FQGNSA. With 6 bases removed from V and 2 bases from J, the gap between germline ends came to 15 bases. The CDR3 nucleotides read TGTGCCAGCAGTGACCTCTCTACCCTCACAGATACGCAGTATTTT. It translates to CASSDLSTLTDTQYF.

Of note for this clonotype: This may be a read error: a much more frequent sequence differs by one nucleotide. V usage is TRBV2 and J usage is TRBJ2-3; D may match TRBD1 or TRBD2 (6 bases each). Germline V gene sequence: CDR1 SNHLY, CDR2 FYNNEI. The CDR3 has 16 residues. As DNA, the CDR3 is TGTGCCGGCAGTCTGACGAAGACAGGACCTCCGGGGGCGCAGTATTTT. Translating it yields CAGSLTKTGPPGAQYF. Combining the CDR3 with reference TRBV2 and TRBJ2-3 gives the whole variable domain EPEVTQTPSHQVTQMGQEVILRCVPISNHLYFYWYRQILGQKVEFLVSFYNNEISEKSEIFDDQFSVERPDGSNFTLKIRSTKLEDSAMYFCAGSLTKTGPPGAQYFGPGTRLTVL.

This chain connects TRBV20-1 to TRBJ2-7; D gene unclear. Trimming stripped 0 bases from V and 6 bases from J, with 18 bases between. Germline CDR1 DFQATT, CDR2 SNEGSKA (reference sequence). This CDR3 region has 15 residues. Here the CDR3 DNA reads TGCAGTGCTAGAGATGGTCGGTTCATGGACGGCGAGCAGTACTTC. It yields the protein CSARDGRFMDGEQYF.

This clonotype was picked up a small number of times. This CDR3 is CASSTPSGRPNEQYF. The CDR3 nucleotides are TGTGCCAGCAGCACTCCTAGCGGGCGCCCCAATGAGCAGTACTTC. This chain joins TRBV13 and TRBJ2-5; 8 bases line up with TRBD2. Germline V gene sequence: CDR1 PRHDT, CDR2 FYEKMQ (reference sequence). This CDR3 is 15 amino acids long. The V and J ends lost 5 bases and 11 bases, in that order; junction bases with no gene match: 16.

The genes are TRBV10-2 and TRBJ1-4; a possible D gene is TRBD1 (5 bases). Germline loops: CDR1 WSHSY, CDR2 SAAADI. This CDR3 spans 14 amino acids. Trimming stripped 6 bases from V and 7 bases from J, with 15 bases between. In DNA form, the CDR3 reads TGCGCCAGCAGACCGGACCAAACAGGTGAAAAACTGTTTTTT. It encodes CASRPDQTGEKLFF.

The J gene is TRBJ2-4, the V gene TRBV12-3 or TRBV12-4; TRBD1 aligns across 8 bases. The DNA end is more similar to TRBJ2-7, so the J call may be wrong. The CDR3 length is 14 residues. Here the CDR3 reads CASSLGDRNYEQYF. DNA of the CDR3: TGTGCCAGCAGTTTAGGGGACAGGAACTACGAGCAGTACTTC.

This sequence joins TRBV4-2 and TRBJ2-6; 12 nucleotides agree with TRBD2. CDR1 is LGHNA and CDR2 is YNFKEQ in the germline V gene. Trimming at V came to 4 bases and at J to 1 base, leaving 8 bases not matched to a gene. This CDR3 has 19 amino acids. This CDR3 reads CASSPDELAGGSGANVLTF. CDR3 coding DNA: TGTGCCAGCAGCCCTGATGAGCTAGCGGGAGGGTCTGGGGCCAACGTCCTGACTTTC.